This T cell receptor (beta chain) stems from a study of technical replicates of blood from a handful of donors. J lost 5 bases, V lost 11 bases, and 3 bases had no gene match. Germline V lookup: CDR1 MDHEN, CDR2 SYDVKM. The CDR3 length is 11 residues. TCRdb keeps only in-frame clones here, not all; method: immunoSEQ multiplex PCR. Among 65,000 to 90,000 clones listed, around 90% were seen once. This sequence joins TRBV28 and TRBJ2-1; 7 bases match TRBD1. The TCR was taken from a human donor in good health. Sequenced input: T cells isolated from PBMCs. CDR3 region: CASTGDNEQFF. The CDR3 DNA follows: TGTGCCTCTACAGGGGACAATGAGCAGTTCTTC.